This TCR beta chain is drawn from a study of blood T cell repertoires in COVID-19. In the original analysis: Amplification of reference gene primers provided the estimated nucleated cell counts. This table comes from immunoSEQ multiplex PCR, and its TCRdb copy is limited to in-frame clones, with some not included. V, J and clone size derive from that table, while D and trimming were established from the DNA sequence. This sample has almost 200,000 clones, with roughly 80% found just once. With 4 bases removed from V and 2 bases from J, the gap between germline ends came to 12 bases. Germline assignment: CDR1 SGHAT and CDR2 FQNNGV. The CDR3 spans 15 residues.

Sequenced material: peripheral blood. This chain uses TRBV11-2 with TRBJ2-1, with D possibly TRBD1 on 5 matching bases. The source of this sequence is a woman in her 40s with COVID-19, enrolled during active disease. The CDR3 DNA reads TGTGCCAGCAGCTCCTCTGACAGACCCTACAATGAGCAGTTCTTC. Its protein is CASSSSDRPYNEQFF.